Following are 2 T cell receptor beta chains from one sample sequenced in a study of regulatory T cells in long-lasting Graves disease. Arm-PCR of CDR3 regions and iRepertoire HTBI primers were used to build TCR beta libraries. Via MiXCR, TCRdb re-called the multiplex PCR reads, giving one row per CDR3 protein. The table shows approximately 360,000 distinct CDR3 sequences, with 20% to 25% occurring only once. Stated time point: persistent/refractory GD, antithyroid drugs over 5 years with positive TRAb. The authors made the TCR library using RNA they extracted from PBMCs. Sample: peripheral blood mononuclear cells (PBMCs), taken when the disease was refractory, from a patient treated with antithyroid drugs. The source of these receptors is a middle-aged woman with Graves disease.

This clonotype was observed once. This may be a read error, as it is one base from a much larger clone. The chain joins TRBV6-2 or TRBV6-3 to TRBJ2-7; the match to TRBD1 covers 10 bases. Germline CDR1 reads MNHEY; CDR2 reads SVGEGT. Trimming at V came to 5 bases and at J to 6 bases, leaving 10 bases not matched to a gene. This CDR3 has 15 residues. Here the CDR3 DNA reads TGTGCCAGCAGTGCCGCCGGGACAGGGGTAATCGAGCAGTACTTC. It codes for CASSAAGTGVIEQYF.

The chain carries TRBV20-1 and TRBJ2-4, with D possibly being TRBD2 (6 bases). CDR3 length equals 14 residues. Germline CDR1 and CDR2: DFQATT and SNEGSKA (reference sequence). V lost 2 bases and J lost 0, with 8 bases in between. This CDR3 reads CSARLGLAKNIQYF. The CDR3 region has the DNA TGCAGTGCTAGACTGGGACTAGCCAAAAACATTCAGTACTTC.